This TCR beta chain was obtained from a study of PD-1 blockade in classical Hodgkin lymphoma (dated by TCRdb to between 2020 and 2021). A note on the overall study: Nivolumab dosing was 3 mg/kg intravenously every 2 weeks, continuing until either disease progression or unacceptable toxicity. A peripheral blood immune signature of response to PD-1 blockade in classical Hodgkin lymphoma was defined using TCR beta sequencing and CyTOF.

This sample's time point label indicates: cycle 4 day 1 (C4D1), after five to seven weeks of nivolumab. Every trial patient had relapsed following autologous stem cell transplantation, and prior brentuximab vedotin exposure was what differed among cohorts A, B and C. The trial cohort included 56 patients with relapsed/refractory classical Hodgkin lymphoma, and each patient had a best overall response of complete response, partial response or progressive disease. Single-agent nivolumab was administered to trial patients in the multi-cohort phase II CheckMate 205 trial. An independent review committee assessed best overall response using the 2007 International Working Group response criteria. PBMCs from the trial were collected at three points: immediately before nivolumab initiation (C1D1), and during therapy at cycle 2 day 1 and cycle 4 day 1. Peripheral blood was collected in 8 mL Vacutainer Cell Preparation Tubes, from which PBMCs were isolated by centrifugation and then cryopreserved.

CDR1 MNHNS and CDR2 SASEGT were looked up in the germline V gene. The germline ends are 10 bases apart after V is trimmed by 3 bases and J by 5 bases. Measured from the cysteine to the phenylalanine, the CDR3 is 14 residues long. Only the CDR3 part of the read is kept: 42 bases, read in frame from the first base. Genomic DNA was extracted with the Qiagen DNeasy kit from unsorted PBMCs and from negatively selected CD4+ and CD8+ fractions. TCR beta CDR3 regions were subjected to amplification by immunoSEQ multiplex PCR with primers that anneal to V and J segments. A synthetic immune receptor repertoire was used to minimize amplification bias, and remaining bias was computationally removed after sequencing. As for the authors' bioinformatics: Repertoire diversity was quantified as the Shannon entropy index using custom Python scripts. Unsorted, CD4+ and CD8+ repertoires were examined separately, except in combined analyses, for which CD4+ and CD8+ sequences were merged in silico. Clonal expansion was defined as at least a 2-fold frequency increase after treatment relative to C1D1, with a pseudocount of 0.5 for undetected baseline clones. Clones with 0 or 1 copy at C1D1 were defined as singleton clones, while clones with 2 or more copies were defined as non-singleton clones. Clones expanded in unsorted samples were labelled as CD4+, CD8+ or unknown by matching protein sequences in sorted samples from the same patient. Wilcoxon tests were applied to paired samples to test diversity changes from C1D1 to C4D1. This immuneACCESS table, as held by TCRdb, lists in-frame sequences with V and J called but not all clones. Of the missing ones, under half trace to an unresolved V gene in checked studies; the others have no known cause. For V, J and clone size, that table is used; D and trimming come from the DNA. This sample lists around 60,000 clones; 70% to 90% were detected once. The top ten constitute about 8.1% of the sample.

What the study reported, not specific to this receptor: CD4+ but not CD8+ TCR diversity rose significantly by C4D1 (p=0.0027 vs p=0.16), most apparent in complete responders (p=0.02). Lower diversity was seen in patients whose nivolumab began less than 1 year after ASCT, and these patients were left out of later analyses so that immune reconstitution would not confound the results. Baseline TCR diversity was reported to be lower in newly diagnosed patients than in healthy donors, and even lower in relapsed/refractory patients. Trial patients achieving complete response had baseline diversity similar to newly diagnosed patients, whereas partial responders and progressors had significantly lower diversity. The study was restricted to a single clinical trial cohort, and the causes of repertoire differences, possibly disease activity or prior therapy, were left undefined.

A word on this clone: Its antigen is unknown. Qualities for individual bases were not recorded, and no much larger clone is one base off.

The sample in question was peripheral blood mononuclear cells (PBMCs), obtained before the fourth cycle of nivolumab. This receptor chain uses TRBV6-1 and TRBJ1-4, with an unclear D gene assignment. The clonotype was recovered from a human donor with classical Hodgkin lymphoma. The DNA is as follows: TGTGCCAGCAGTGAGTCCAGCCGGAATGAAAAACTGTTTTTT. Protein translation: CASSESSRNEKLFF.